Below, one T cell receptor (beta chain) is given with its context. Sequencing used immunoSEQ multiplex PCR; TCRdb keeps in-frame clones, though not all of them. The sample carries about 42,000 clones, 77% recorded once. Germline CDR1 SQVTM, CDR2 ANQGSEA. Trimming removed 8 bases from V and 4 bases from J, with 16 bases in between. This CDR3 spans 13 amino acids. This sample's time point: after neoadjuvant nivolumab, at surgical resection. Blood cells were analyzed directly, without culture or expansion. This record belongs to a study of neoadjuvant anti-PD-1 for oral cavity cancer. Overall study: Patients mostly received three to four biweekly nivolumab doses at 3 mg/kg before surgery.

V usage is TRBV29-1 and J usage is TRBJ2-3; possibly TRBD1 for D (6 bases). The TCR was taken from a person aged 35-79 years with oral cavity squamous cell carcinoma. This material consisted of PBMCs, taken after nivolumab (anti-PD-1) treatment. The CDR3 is CSLTDTGPDTQYF. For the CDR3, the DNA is TGCAGCTTAACGGACACAGGGCCAGATACGCAGTATTTT.